The clone carrying this TCR beta chain was recorded only once. V lost 3 bases to trimming and J lost 1 base, with 9 bases between them. Germline CDR1 reads KGHSH; CDR2 reads LQKENI. There are 14 residues in the CDR3. Samples left unsorted employed about 90 million PBMCs for genomic DNA. This entry comes from a study of shared clonotypes between healthy human individuals. Ten immunoSEQ deep assay plates were used to sequence unsorted PBMC DNA. Sequenced by immunoSEQ multiplex PCR; TCRdb stores in-frame clones only, minus some. The sample consists of over 400,000 clones, over 70% of them appearing once. V is TRBV18 and J is TRBJ1-1; the D is unclear. This clonotype was obtained from a woman between 35 and 50 years old in good health. Some clones in this sample may be carry-over from other donors' samples. Sample: PBMCs. The CDR3 coding sequence is TGTGCCAGCTCACCGATGGCAACGAACACTGAAGCTTTCTTT. As protein: CASSPMATNTEAFF.